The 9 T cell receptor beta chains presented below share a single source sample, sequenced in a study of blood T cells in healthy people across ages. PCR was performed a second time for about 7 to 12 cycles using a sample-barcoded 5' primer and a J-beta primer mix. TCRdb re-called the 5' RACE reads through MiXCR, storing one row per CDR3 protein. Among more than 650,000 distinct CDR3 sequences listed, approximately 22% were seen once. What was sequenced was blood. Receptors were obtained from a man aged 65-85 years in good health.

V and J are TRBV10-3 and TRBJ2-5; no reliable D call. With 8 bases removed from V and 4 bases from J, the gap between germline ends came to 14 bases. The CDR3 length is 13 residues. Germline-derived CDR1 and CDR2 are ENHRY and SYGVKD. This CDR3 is CAIRVGLGETQYF. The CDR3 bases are TGTGCCATCCGGGTGGGTCTGGGAGAGACCCAGTACTTC.

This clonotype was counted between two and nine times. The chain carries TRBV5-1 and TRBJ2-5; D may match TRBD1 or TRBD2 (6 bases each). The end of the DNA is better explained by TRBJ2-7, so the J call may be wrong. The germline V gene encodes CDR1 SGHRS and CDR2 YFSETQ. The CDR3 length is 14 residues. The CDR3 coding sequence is TGCGCCAGCAGCAGTTGGAGGGGGTGTTACGAGCAGTACGTC. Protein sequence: CASSSWRGCYEQYV.

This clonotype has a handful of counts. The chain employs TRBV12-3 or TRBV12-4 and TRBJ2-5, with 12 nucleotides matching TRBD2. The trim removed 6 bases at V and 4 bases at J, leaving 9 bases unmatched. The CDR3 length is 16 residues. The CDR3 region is CASSRGLAGSIETQYF. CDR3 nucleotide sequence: TGTGCCAGCAGCCGTGGACTAGCGGGATCTATAGAGACCCAGTACTTC.

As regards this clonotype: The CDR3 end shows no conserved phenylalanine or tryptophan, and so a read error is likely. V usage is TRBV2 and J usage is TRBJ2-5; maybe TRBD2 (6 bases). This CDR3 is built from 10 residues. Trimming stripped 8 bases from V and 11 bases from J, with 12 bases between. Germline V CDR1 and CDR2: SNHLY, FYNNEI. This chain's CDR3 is CASGGEKQYV. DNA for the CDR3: TGTGCCAGCGGCGGGGAAAAGCAGTACGTC.

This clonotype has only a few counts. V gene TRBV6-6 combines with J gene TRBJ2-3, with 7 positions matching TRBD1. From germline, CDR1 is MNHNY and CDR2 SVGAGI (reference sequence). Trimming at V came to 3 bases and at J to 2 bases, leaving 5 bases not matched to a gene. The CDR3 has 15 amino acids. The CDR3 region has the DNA TGTGCCAGCAGTTATGGACAGGATCTCACAGATACGCAGTATTTT. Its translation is CASSYGQDLTDTQYF.

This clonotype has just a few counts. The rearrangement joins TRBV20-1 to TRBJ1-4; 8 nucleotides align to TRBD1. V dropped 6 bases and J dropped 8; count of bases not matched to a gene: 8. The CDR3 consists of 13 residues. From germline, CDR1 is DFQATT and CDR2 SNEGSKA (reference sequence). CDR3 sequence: CSAVTGELEKLFF. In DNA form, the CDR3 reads TGCAGTGCGGTGACAGGGGAGCTAGAAAAACTGTTTTTT.

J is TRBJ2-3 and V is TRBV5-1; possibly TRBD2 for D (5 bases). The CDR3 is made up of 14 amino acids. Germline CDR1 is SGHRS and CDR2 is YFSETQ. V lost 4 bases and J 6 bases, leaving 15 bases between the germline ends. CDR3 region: CASSGVFSGDTQYF. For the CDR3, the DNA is TGCGCCAGCAGCGGGGTGTTTTCGGGGGATACGCAGTATTTT.

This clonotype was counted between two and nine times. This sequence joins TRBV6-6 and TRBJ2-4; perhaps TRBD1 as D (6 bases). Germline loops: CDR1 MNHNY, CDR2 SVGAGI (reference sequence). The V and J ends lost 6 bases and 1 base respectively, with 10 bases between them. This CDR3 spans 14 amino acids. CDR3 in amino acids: CASSADRAKNIQYF. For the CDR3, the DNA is TGTGCCAGCAGCGCCGACAGGGCCAAAAACATTCAGTACTTC.

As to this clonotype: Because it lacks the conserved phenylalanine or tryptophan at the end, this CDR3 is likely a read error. The CDR3 sequence is CASREAGGGYTL. The CDR3 coding sequence is TGTGCCAGCAGAGAGGCAGGCGGCGGCTACACCCTC. The rearrangement joins TRBV12-3 or TRBV12-4 to TRBJ1-2, with unresolved D. V lost 6 bases and J lost 8, with 13 bases in between. This CDR3 spans 12 amino acids.